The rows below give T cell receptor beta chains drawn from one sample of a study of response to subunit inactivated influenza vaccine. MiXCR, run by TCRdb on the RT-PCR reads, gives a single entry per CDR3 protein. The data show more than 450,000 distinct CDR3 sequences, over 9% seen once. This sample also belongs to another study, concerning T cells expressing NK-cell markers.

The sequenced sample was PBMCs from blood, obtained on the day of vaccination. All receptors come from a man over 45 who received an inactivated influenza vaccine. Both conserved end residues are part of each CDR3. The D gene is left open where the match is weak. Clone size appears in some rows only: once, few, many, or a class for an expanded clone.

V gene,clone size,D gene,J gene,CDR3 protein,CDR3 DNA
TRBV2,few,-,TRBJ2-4,CASTSRWADALGNIQYF,TGTGCCAGCACCTCCCGGTGGGCCGACGCGTTAGGAAACATTCAGTACTTC
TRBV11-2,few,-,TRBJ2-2,CASSLAPPPTGELFF,TGTGCCAGCAGCTTAGCCCCTCCACCAACCGGGGAGCTGTTTTTT
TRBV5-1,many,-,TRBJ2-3,CASSLADLGDTQYF,TGCGCCAGCAGCTTAGCGGACTTGGGTGATACGCAGTATTTT
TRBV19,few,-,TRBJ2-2,CASFTTAPVANTGELFF,TGTGCCAGTTTCACGACAGCCCCGGTCGCGAACACCGGGGAGCTGTTTTTT
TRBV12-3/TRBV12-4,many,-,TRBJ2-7,CASSPRPSSYEQYF,TGTGCCAGCAGCCCGCGGCCGAGCTCCTACGAGCAGTACTTC
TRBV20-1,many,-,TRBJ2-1,CSASGRGFNEQFF,TGCAGTGCTAGTGGTCGCGGGTTCAATGAGCAGTTCTTC
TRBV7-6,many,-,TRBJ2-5,CASSSYETQYF,TGTGCCAGCAGCTCGTATGAGACCCAGTACTTC
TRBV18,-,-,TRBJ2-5,CASSPSVGLRDTKF,TGTGCCAGCTCACCATCGGTGGGGCTACGGGACACCAAATTC
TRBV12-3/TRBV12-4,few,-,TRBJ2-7,CASSFSSSEQYF,TGTGCCAGCAGTTTCAGCAGTAGCGAGCAGTACTTC
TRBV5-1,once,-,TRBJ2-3,CANSLGVTDTQYF,TGCGCCAACAGCTTGGGGGTTACAGATACGCAGTATTTT
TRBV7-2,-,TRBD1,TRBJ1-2,CASSLQGASYYGYTF,TGTGCCAGCAGCTTACAGGGGGCTTCTTACTATGGCTACACCTTC
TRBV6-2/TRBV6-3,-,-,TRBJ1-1,CASSYNSPMNTEAFF,TGTGCCAGCAGTTACAACAGCCCAATGAACACTGAAGCTTTCTTT
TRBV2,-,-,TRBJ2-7,CASSVRAPGVDEQYF,TGTGCCAGCAGTGTCCGGGCTCCGGGGGTTGACGAGCAGTACTTC
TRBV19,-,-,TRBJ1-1,CASSGPVDTEAFF,TGTGCCAGTAGTGGACCTGTAGACACTGAAGCTTTCTTT
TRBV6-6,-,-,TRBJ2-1,CASSYPEGGQFF,TGTGCCAGCAGTTACCCGGAAGGGGGGCAGTTCTTC
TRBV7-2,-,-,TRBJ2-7,CASSLLPLGTYEQYF,TGTGCCAGCAGCTTACTCCCCCTAGGAACCTACGAGCAGTACTTC
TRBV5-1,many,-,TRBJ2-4,CASSLEARVRAKNIQYF,TGCGCCAGCAGCTTGGAGGCCCGCGTAAGAGCCAAAAACATTCAGTACTTC
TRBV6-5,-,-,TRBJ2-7,CASSYSVPGNYEQYF,TGTGCCAGCAGTTACTCGGTCCCAGGCAATTACGAGCAGTACTTC
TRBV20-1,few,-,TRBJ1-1,CSAIKGQLNTEAFF,TGCAGTGCAATTAAAGGACAGTTGAACACTGAAGCTTTCTTT
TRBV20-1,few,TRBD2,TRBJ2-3,CSAPRTREATQYF,TGCAGTGCTCCGCGGACTAGAGAAGCAACGCAGTATTTT
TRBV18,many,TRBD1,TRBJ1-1,CASSRQGSLGTEAFF,TGTGCCAGCTCAAGACAGGGATCCTTGGGCACTGAAGCTTTCTTT
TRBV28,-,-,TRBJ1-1,CASSFDSYNTEAFF,TGTGCCAGCAGTTTTGACAGTTATAACACTGAAGCTTTCTTT
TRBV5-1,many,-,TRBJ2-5,CASSLTGETQYF,TGCGCCAGCAGCTTGACGGGAGAGACCCAGTACTTC
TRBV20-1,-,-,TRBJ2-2,CSARPQGRSLNTGELFF,TGCAGTGCTAGACCCCAGGGGAGGAGTCTGAACACCGGGGAGCTGTTTTTT
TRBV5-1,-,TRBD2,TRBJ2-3,CASSPPGGVSTDTQYF,TGCGCCAGCAGCCCGCCGGGGGGAGTTAGCACAGATACGCAGTATTTT
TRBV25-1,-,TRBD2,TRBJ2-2,CASSDSTSGRIWNTGELFF,TGTGCCAGCAGTGACTCGACTAGCGGGAGAATTTGGAACACCGGGGAGCTGTTTTTT
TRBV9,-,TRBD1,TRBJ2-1,CASTRDRVNEQFF,TGTGCCAGCACCCGGGACAGGGTCAATGAGCAGTTCTTC
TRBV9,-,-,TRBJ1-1,CASSATGILTPEAFF,TGTGCCAGCAGCGCGACAGGTATCTTGACCCCTGAAGCTTTCTTT
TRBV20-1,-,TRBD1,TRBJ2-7,CKAGSMGQGISYEQYF,TGCAAAGCGGGCTCAATGGGACAGGGTATCTCCTACGAGCAGTACTTC
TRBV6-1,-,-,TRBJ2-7,CASTTGGANAYEQYF,TGTGCCAGCACCACTGGGGGGGCGAACGCCTACGAGCAGTACTTC
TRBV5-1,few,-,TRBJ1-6,CASSPGGGNSPLHF,TGCGCCAGCAGCCCTGGGGGCGGGAATTCACCCCTCCACTTT
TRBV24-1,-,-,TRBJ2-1,CATSDEVSREQFF,TGTGCCACCAGTGATGAGGTCAGTCGTGAGCAGTTCTTC
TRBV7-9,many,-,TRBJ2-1,CASSLEGTEQFF,TGTGCCAGCAGCTTGGAAGGGACTGAGCAGTTCTTC
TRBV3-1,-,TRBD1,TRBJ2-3,CASSQGTGGLSTDTQYF,TGTGCCAGCAGCCAAGGGACAGGGGGCCTTAGCACAGATACGCAGTATTTT
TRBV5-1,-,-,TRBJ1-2,CASSRGQDYGYTF,TGCGCCAGCAGCCGAGGACAAGACTATGGCTACACCTTC
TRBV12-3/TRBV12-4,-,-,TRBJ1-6,CASSPRRDSPLHF,TGTGCCAGCAGTCCCCGAAGGGATTCACCCCTCCACTTT
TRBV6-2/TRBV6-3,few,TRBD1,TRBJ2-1,CASSYPRTGMIGNEQFF,TGTGCCAGCAGTTACCCCAGGACAGGGATGATTGGGAATGAGCAGTTCTTC
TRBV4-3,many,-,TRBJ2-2,CASSQDTTGLNTGELFF,TGCGCCAGCAGCCAAGATACGACGGGGCTGAACACCGGGGAGCTGTTTTTT
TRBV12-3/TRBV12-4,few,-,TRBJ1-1,CASSFQGRGTEAFF,TGTGCCAGCAGTTTTCAGGGCAGGGGCACTGAAGCTTTCTTT
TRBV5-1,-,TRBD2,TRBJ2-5,CASSWGRLAGAPQETQYF,TGCGCCAGCAGCTGGGGGAGGCTAGCGGGGGCCCCACAAGAGACCCAGTACTTC
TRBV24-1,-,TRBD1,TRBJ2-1,CATSAASDRGINEQFF,TGTGCCACCAGTGCTGCTTCGGACAGGGGAATCAATGAGCAGTTCTTC
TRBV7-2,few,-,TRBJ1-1,CASSPRLGGAFF,TGTGCCAGCAGCCCCCGGCTGGGCGGGGCTTTCTTT
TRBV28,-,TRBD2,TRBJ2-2,CASHLAGGRTGELFF,TGTGCCAGCCATCTAGCGGGGGGAAGGACCGGGGAGCTGTTTTTT
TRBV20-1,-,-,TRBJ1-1,CSASKAGRTEAFF,TGCAGTGCTAGTAAGGCAGGTCGCACTGAAGCTTTCTTT
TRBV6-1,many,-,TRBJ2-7,CASSEGTYEQYF,TGCGCCAGCAGCGAGGGCACCTACGAGCAGTACTTC
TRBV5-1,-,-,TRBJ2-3,CASSWEGGSDTQYF,TGCGCCAGCAGCTGGGAGGGGGGGTCGGATACGCAGTATTTT
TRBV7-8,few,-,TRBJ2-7,CASSAPFYEQYF,TGTGCCAGCAGCGCCCCATTCTACGAGCAGTACTTC
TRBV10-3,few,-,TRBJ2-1,CAISEPGINEQFF,TGTGCCATCAGTGAGCCTGGAATCAATGAGCAGTTCTTC
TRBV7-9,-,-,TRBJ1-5,CASAKGANQPQHF,TGTGCCAGCGCTAAGGGCGCCAATCAGCCCCAGCATTTT
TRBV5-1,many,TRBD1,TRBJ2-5,CASSSGQGAGETQYF,TGCGCCAGCAGCTCGGGACAGGGGGCAGGAGAGACCCAGTACTTC
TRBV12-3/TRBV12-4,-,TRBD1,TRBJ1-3,CASSLSTGGSGNTIYF,TGTGCCAGCAGTTTGTCGACAGGGGGCAGTGGAAACACCATATATTTT
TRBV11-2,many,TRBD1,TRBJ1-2,CASSPDRDYGYTF,TGTGCCAGCAGCCCGGACAGGGACTATGGCTACACCTTC